Following are 30 T cell receptor beta chains from one sample sequenced in a study of cytomegalovirus exposure and HLA in healthy donors. 13 Jbeta primers and 60 Vbeta primers were used for the PCR. The table came from immunoSEQ multiplex PCR; TCRdb's copy has only in-frame clones and leaves some out. The table records some 200,000 clones, just under 85% of them present only once. The sample consisted of PBMCs. The receptors here all came from a middle-aged woman in good health and CMV-seronegative.

This clone has only a few counts. The chain carries TRBV7-9 and TRBJ1-6; 7 bases align to TRBD1. Germline V gene data show CDR1 as SEHNR and CDR2 as FQNEAQ (reference sequence). V was pared by 5 bases and J by 11 bases, with 6 bases of the junction left unmatched. The CDR3 covers 13 residues. CDR3: CASSHNRGPPLHF. DNA for the CDR3: TGTGCCAGCAGCCATAACAGGGGACCACCCCTCCACTTT.

V gene TRBV10-3 combines with J gene TRBJ2-1; TRBD1 might be the D (6 bases). This CDR3 is built from 13 residues. Germline V lookup: CDR1 ENHRY, CDR2 SYGVKD. The V gene lost 2 bases and the J gene lost 7 bases, with 9 bases spanning the gap. The CDR3 here is CAISEGQFNEQFF. The CDR3 DNA sequence: TGTGCCATCAGTGAGGGACAGTTTAATGAGCAGTTCTTC.

V and J are TRBV6-1 and TRBJ2-5, with D possibly TRBD2 on 6 matching bases. The CDR3 totals 16 residues. The germline V and J ends were trimmed by 0 bases and 5 bases, with 16 bases remaining between them. Germline V gene lookup returns CDR1 MNHNS and CDR2 SASEGT. For the CDR3, the DNA is TGTGCCAGCAGTGAAGCTTACCCATCTGCGGGGGAGACCCAGTACTTC. Encoded protein: CASSEAYPSAGETQYF.

This clone turned up a few times. The gene calls are TRBV13 and TRBJ1-2; 11 bases line up with TRBD1. This CDR3 is built from 14 residues. Trimming cost V 5 bases and J 8 bases; bases outside gene matches: 7. Germline lookup yields CDR1 PRHDT and CDR2 FYEKMQ (reference sequence). CDR3 amino acids: CASSLGQGVVGYTF. The DNA for the CDR3 is TGTGCCAGCAGCCTGGGACAGGGGGTTGTCGGCTACACCTTC.

The chain has TRBV7-9 and TRBJ1-2; D may be TRBD1 (5 bases). Germline assignment: CDR1 SEHNR and CDR2 FQNEAQ (reference sequence). Deletions cut 4 bases from V and 8 bases from J, with 17 bases between. The CDR3 is made up of 14 amino acids. The CDR3 loop is CASSSFAGDEGYTF. CDR3 nucleotide sequence: TGTGCCAGCAGCTCGTTCGCGGGGGATGAGGGCTACACCTTC.

The chain joins TRBV7-8 to TRBJ2-7; D possibly corresponds to TRBD1 (6 bases). CDR1 and CDR2 from the germline V gene are SGHVS and FQNEAQ. Trimming stripped 1 base from V and 13 bases from J, with 11 bases between. The CDR3 spans 11 residues. The CDR3 reads CASSLGQAEYF. CDR3 DNA sequence: TGTGCCAGCAGCTTAGGACAGGCCGAATACTTC.

The V call is TRBV5-1, the J call TRBJ1-6; D call uncertain. CDR3 size: 15 residues. Looked up from germline, CDR1 is SGHRS and CDR2 is YFSETQ. Trimming removed 4 bases from V and 1 base from J, with 9 bases in between. The CDR3 region is CASSPEASYNSPLHF. In DNA form, the CDR3 reads TGCGCCAGCAGCCCGGAGGCATCCTATAATTCACCCCTCCACTTT.

The count of this clone is one. This chain connects TRBV14 to TRBJ2-7; possibly TRBD1 for D (6 bases). V lost 8 bases and J lost 3, with 17 bases in between. Germline V gives CDR1 SGHDN, CDR2 FVKESK. The CDR3 runs to 14 residues. The CDR3 DNA is TGTGCCAGCCGCAAACAGGGTACCCACTACGAGCAGTACTTC. Its protein product is CASRKQGTHYEQYF.

V is TRBV5-4 and J is TRBJ2-2, with D possibly TRBD1 on 5 matching bases. The CDR3 has 17 residues. The germline CDR1 and CDR2 sequences are SGHNT and YYREEE (reference sequence). Trimming took off 0 bases at V and 6 bases at J, with 18 bases between the two ends. CDR3 nucleotides: TGTGCCAGCAGCTTGGAGCCAGGGAAAGGACGGTCCGGGGAGCTGTTTTTT. Amino acids: CASSLEPGKGRSGELFF. Combining the CDR3 with reference TRBV5-4 and TRBJ2-2 gives the whole variable domain ETGVTQSPTHLIKTRGQQVTLRCSSQSGHNTVSWYQQALGQGPQFIFQYYREEENGRGNFPPRFSGLQFPNYSSELNVNALELDDSALYLCASSLEPGKGRSGELFFGEGSRLTVL.

The chain is built from TRBV21-1 and TRBJ1-2; the table calls TRBD1, which could not be checked here. TRBV21-1 is classified as a pseudogene. The CDR3 has 13 amino acids. In DNA, the CDR3 is TGTGCCAGCAGCAAAGAAGGACAGTATGGCTACACCTTC. Translating it yields CASSKEGQYGYTF.

This clone was seen only once. V usage is TRBV7-9 and J usage is TRBJ1-2; no clear D. Trimming cost V 5 bases and J 3 bases, with 13 bases left between them. The CDR3 has 14 residues. The germline CDR1 and CDR2 sequences are SEHNR and FQNEAQ (reference sequence). The CDR3 nucleotides read TGTGCCAGCAGCCCACTAAAGTTGCACTATGGCTACACCTTC. It yields the protein CASSPLKLHYGYTF.

V gene TRBV5-1 combines with J gene TRBJ2-3; 8 bases line up with TRBD2. The length of the CDR3 is 14 residues. With V trimmed by 6 bases and J by 5 bases, 8 bases remained unmatched. Germline loops: CDR1 SGHRS, CDR2 YFSETQ. The CDR3 region is CASMVGGAEDTQYF. The CDR3 coding sequence is TGCGCCAGCATGGTCGGGGGGGCTGAAGATACGCAGTATTTT.

This clone was observed a few times. The chain joins TRBV28 to TRBJ2-1; perhaps TRBD2 as D (5 bases). Trimming shortened V by 5 bases and J by 3 bases, and 17 bases separated the two germline ends. This CDR3 contains 16 residues. The germline CDR1 and CDR2 sequences are MDHEN and SYDVKM. The CDR3 DNA is TGTGCCAGCAGTCCACCGGGGATAGCGAACTACAATGAGCAGTTCTTC. Encoded protein: CASSPPGIANYNEQFF.

This clone was counted a single time. The chain uses TRBV11-2 and TRBJ1-1, with D possibly matching TRBD1 (6 bases). V was shortened by 6 bases and J by 5 bases, with 13 bases between the two germline ends. Germline V gene sequence: CDR1 SGHAT, CDR2 FQNNGV. CDR3 length: 13 amino acids. CDR3 bases: TGTGCCAGCAGTAGTCGGGGGGCGACTGAAGCTTTCTTT. Its protein product is CASSSRGATEAFF.

This sequence joins TRBV19 and TRBJ1-1, with TRBD1 matching 9 bases. This CDR3 is 18 amino acids long. J gave up 4 bases and V 5 bases, and 17 bases lay outside the gene matches. Germline lookup yields CDR1 LNHDA and CDR2 SQIVND (reference sequence). DNA of the CDR3: TGTGCCAGTAGTTGGGGGTCCACAGGGGGCCGGCTGAGCACTGAAGCTTTCTTT. Amino acid sequence: CASSWGSTGGRLSTEAFF.

The chain employs TRBV6-1 and TRBJ2-3; D remains unclear. Germline values: CDR1 MNHNS, CDR2 SASEGT. The CDR3 totals 14 residues. Trimming removed 2 bases at V and 2 bases at J, with 8 bases between. The chain's CDR3 is CASSENRDTDTQYF. The CDR3 DNA reads TGTGCCAGCAGTGAAAACAGAGACACAGATACGCAGTATTTT.

The chain links TRBV9 to TRBJ2-7, with TRBD2 matching over 7 bases. There are 14 residues in the CDR3. The germline CDR1 and CDR2 sequences are SGDLS and YYNGEE. With V trimmed by 2 bases and J by 6 bases, 8 bases remained unmatched. As DNA, the CDR3 is TGTGCCAGCAGCGTGGGAGGGTATTTCCCCGAGCAGTACTTC. It specifies CASSVGGYFPEQYF. The full variable domain, rest sourced from reference TRBV9 and TRBJ2-7, is DSGVTQTPKHLITATGQRVTLRCSPRSGDLSVYWYQQSLDQGLQFLIQYYNGEERAKGNILERFSAQQFPDLHSELNLSSLELGDSALYFCASSVGGYFPEQYFGPGTRLTVT.

Only a few counts were recorded for this clone. The chain combines TRBV5-6 with TRBJ1-3; TRBD1 aligns across 9 bases. The CDR3 totals 14 residues. After removal of 2 bases from V and 4 bases from J, the junction contained 1 base not matched to a gene. Germline V gene lookup returns CDR1 SGHDT and CDR2 YYEEEE. The DNA of the CDR3 is TGTGCCAGCAGCTTCGGGACAGGGGGAAACACCATATATTTT. Its translation: CASSFGTGGNTIYF.

In its sample, this clone was seen a few times. J is TRBJ1-1 and V is TRBV27, with 8 bases that match TRBD1. The CDR3 totals 17 residues. Germline V lookup: CDR1 MNHEY, CDR2 SMNVEV (reference sequence). V lost 2 bases to trimming and J lost 2 bases; unmatched junction nucleotides: 10. The CDR3 here is CASSLLGSGGFNTEAFF. CDR3 sequence (DNA): TGTGCCAGCAGTTTACTCGGTTCAGGGGGCTTTAACACTGAAGCTTTCTTT.

V and J are TRBV27 and TRBJ1-6; TRBD1 matches 7 bases. Germline CDR1 MNHEY, CDR2 SMNVEV (reference sequence). V was pared by 6 bases and J by 3 bases, with 2 bases of the junction left unmatched. This CDR3 contains 14 residues. This chain's CDR3 is CASRQGNYNSPLHF. DNA for the CDR3: TGTGCCAGCAGACAGGGGAACTATAATTCACCCCTCCACTTT.

The chain carries TRBV2 and TRBJ2-7, with a tentative D call TRBD2 (5 bases). The CDR3 totals 12 residues. CDR1 and CDR2 from the germline V gene are SNHLY and FYNNEI. Trimming took off 2 bases at V and 7 bases at J, with 9 bases between the two ends. The CDR3 sequence is CASSETSGEQYF. As DNA, the CDR3 is TGTGCCAGCAGTGAAACTAGTGGTGAGCAGTACTTC. The full variable domain, with the rest looked up from reference TRBV2 and TRBJ2-7, is EPEVTQTPSHQVTQMGQEVILRCVPISNHLYFYWYRQILGQKVEFLVSFYNNEISEKSEIFDDQFSVERPDGSNFTLKIRSTKLEDSAMYFCASSETSGEQYFGPGTRLTVT.

This clone was observed a single time. The chain couples TRBV5-1 to TRBJ1-2; 7 positions agree with TRBD1. The CDR3 loop spans 14 amino acids. The junction had 13 bases not matched to a gene; V was cut back by 9 bases and J by 5 bases. Per germline, CDR1 SGHRS and CDR2 YFSETQ. CDR3 nucleotides: TGCGCCACCTCCATAGGGGGCCAGGGTTATGGCTACACCTTC. It yields the protein CATSIGGQGYGYTF.

The chain has TRBV27 and TRBJ2-5, with 14 positions matching TRBD2. Germline lookup yields CDR1 MNHEY and CDR2 SMNVEV (reference sequence). The CDR3 has 17 amino acids. Trimming cost V 3 bases and J 5 bases; bases outside gene matches: 8. DNA for the CDR3: TGTGCCAGCAGTTTTCTGACTAGCGGGGGGGCTTGGGAGACCCAGTACTTC. Its translation: CASSFLTSGGAWETQYF.

This clone turned up a few times. The junction does not match germline at one end; this may be a read error. The V gene is TRBV19, the J gene TRBJ1-3; TRBD1 matches at 8 bases. CDR1 and CDR2 from the germline V gene are LNHDA and SQIVND (reference sequence). The CDR3 is 12 amino acids. CDR3 coding DNA: TGCTCCTCCAGGGGGCTTGGAAACACCATATATTTT. Its translation: CSSRGLGNTIYF.

The chain recombines TRBV7-2 with TRBJ2-7, with TRBD2 as a possible D gene (6 bases). The germline CDR1 and CDR2 sequences are SGHTA and FQGNSA. This CDR3 is 14 amino acids long. V was clipped by 5 bases and J by 0 bases, with 11 bases between them. Here the CDR3 reads CASSPGLRSYEQYF. The CDR3 coding sequence is TGTGCCAGCAGCCCGGGACTCCGCTCCTACGAGCAGTACTTC.

This clone was observed a handful of times. The chain employs TRBV5-4 and TRBJ2-7; 9 bases line up with TRBD2. The CDR3 contains 18 residues. The V segment lost 3 bases and the J segment 5 bases; nucleotides outside the gene matches: 18. Looked up from germline, CDR1 is SGHNT and CDR2 is YYREEE (reference sequence). The CDR3 DNA sequence: TGTGCCAGCAGCTCTTCTAGCGGGGCCCACGGACCGGGCCACGAGCAGTACTTC. Translating gives CASSSSSGAHGPGHEQYF.

The DNA of the CDR3 is TGTGCCAGCAGCTCCGACAGGGTAGGTGAGCAGTTCTTC. Amino acids: CASSSDRVGEQFF. The chain employs TRBV7-6 and TRBJ2-1, with TRBD1 matching over 7 bases. The V and J ends lost 4 bases and 9 bases, in that order; junction bases with no gene match: 6. The CDR3 totals 13 residues. CDR1 and CDR2 from the germline V gene are SGHVS and FNYEAQ.

With respect to this clone: The conserved phenylalanine or tryptophan is not found at the CDR3 terminus, so this likely reflects a read error. Because the CDR3's place on the DNA is in doubt, the DNA is left out and the CDR3 is given as listed by TCRdb. The V call is TRBV11-2, the J call TRBJ1-6; TRBD1 reflects the table's D call only, with no check against the DNA. The CDR3 comprises 12 residues, both ends counted. Germline V gene data show CDR1 as SGHAT and CDR2 as FQNNGV. CDR3 loop: CASSLGKTGPTG.

The chain combines TRBV14 with TRBJ2-3; 7 positions agree with TRBD1. The CDR3 is 17 residues long. Germline V gene data show CDR1 as SGHDN and CDR2 as FVKESK. V lost 3 bases, J lost 2 bases, and 11 bases stayed unmatched. The CDR3 DNA reads as TGTGCCAGCAGCCAGAACAGGGGTGTAATTGCCACAGATACGCAGTATTTT. This codes for CASSQNRGVIATDTQYF.

The chain joins TRBV28 to TRBJ1-5; 9 bases align to TRBD1. Germline CDR1 is MDHEN and CDR2 is SYDVKM. With 6 bases clipped from V and 1 base from J, the junction kept 1 base outside the gene matches. The CDR3 sequence is 14 residues long. The CDR3 nucleotides are TGTGCCAGCAGGGGACAGGGAAGCAATCAGCCCCAGCATTTT. Translation gives CASRGQGSNQPQHF.